The 2 T cell receptor beta chains reported below all come from one sample, sequenced in a study of early T cells in non-severe SARS-CoV-2 infection. TCRdb ran MiXCR on the 5' RACE reads and lists one entry per CDR3 protein. In the table there are roughly 120,000 distinct CDR3 sequences, around 14% of which are singletons. Material: whole blood. The receptors stem from an adult who was a healthcare worker with PCR-confirmed SARS-CoV-2 infection or an uninfected control (not recorded which).

This chain connects TRBV29-1 to TRBJ2-7, with D possibly being TRBD1 (7 bases). The CDR3 contains 15 residues. Trimming shortened V by 4 bases and J by 2 bases, and 18 bases separated the two germline ends. CDR1 and CDR2 from the germline V gene are SQVTM and ANQGSEA. Here the CDR3 reads CSVVGGQTFTYEQYF. CDR3 DNA sequence: TGCAGCGTTGTGGGGGGACAGACCTTTACCTACGAGCAGTACTTC.

This clonotype was seen ten or more times. The rearrangement joins TRBV29-1 to TRBJ1-1, with TRBD1 matching 8 bases. V trimming: 7 bases; J trimming: 6 bases; junction bases outside the gene matches: 10. From germline, CDR1 is SQVTM and CDR2 ANQGSEA. This CDR3 has 13 residues. CDR3 in DNA: TGCAGCGCACAACAGGGGGTTACAGCTGAAGCTTTCTTT. Protein: CSAQQGVTAEAFF.